A selection of T cell receptor beta chains follows, all from one sample in a study of human T cells and chemical hapten exposure. TCRdb reprocessed the RACE reads via MiXCR and lists one record per CDR3 protein. The sample lists more than 250,000 distinct CDR3 sequences, just under 8% occurring once. Sequenced here: whole blood, sampled in connection with sensitization to the hapten diphenylcyclopropenone (DPC). The receptors stem from a young man with alopecia areata. Some clones in this sample may be carry-over from other donors' samples. Each CDR3 is given with its conserved first and last residue. The order of the fields is J gene, V gene, clone size, D gene, CDR3 protein, CDR3 DNA. The D gene is left open where the match is weak. Clone size is shown for a subset of rows, as once, few, many or a class of expanded clone.

TRBJ2-5	TRBV4-1	few	NA	CASSRGTGAQETQYF	TGCGCCAGCAGCCGAGGTACGGGGGCACAAGAGACCCAGTACTTC
TRBJ2-7	TRBV11-2	few	NA	CASSLGASPYEQYF	TGTGCCAGCAGCTTAGGAGCCAGCCCCTACGAGCAGTACTTC
TRBJ2-1	TRBV7-9	few	NA	CASYQVVGFKNEQFF	TGTGCCAGCTACCAGGTGGTAGGTTTCAAGAATGAGCAGTTCTTC
TRBJ1-6	TRBV4-3	few	TRBD1	CASSQRGRGSNSPLHF	TGCGCCAGCAGCCAAAGGGGGCGGGGTTCCAATTCACCCCTCCACTTT
TRBJ2-3	TRBV10-2	few	TRBD2	CASSVGLAGDTQYF	TGCGCCAGCAGTGTAGGGCTAGCGGGAGATACGCAGTATTTT
TRBJ2-5	TRBV7-3	NA	NA	CASSLKGSVQETQYF	TGTGCCAGCAGCTTAAAGGGGTCAGTCCAAGAGACCCAGTACTTC
TRBJ1-2	TRBV7-9	NA	TRBD1	CASSPTGQGHHGYTF	TGTGCCAGCAGCCCCACAGGACAGGGGCACCATGGCTACACCTTC
TRBJ2-3	TRBV5-1	NA	NA	CASSLRAGVGTDTQYF	TGCGCCAGCAGCTTGAGGGCAGGGGTTGGCACAGATACGCAGTATTTT
TRBJ1-3	TRBV6-1	NA	TRBD1	CASKTGNGNTIYF	TGTGCCAGCAAGACAGGGAATGGAAACACCATATATTTT
TRBJ1-2	TRBV5-6	many	NA	CASSLGSLSAVYGYTF	TGTGCCAGCAGCTTGGGGAGTTTGAGTGCGGTCTATGGCTACACCTTC
TRBJ2-2	TRBV7-9	few	NA	CASSWTLTGELFF	TGTGCCAGCAGTTGGACTCTTACCGGGGAGCTGTTTTTT
TRBJ2-2	TRBV7-2	few	NA	CASSLALALGSTGELFF	TGTGCCAGCAGCTTAGCGTTGGCGCTGGGGTCCACCGGGGAGCTGTTTTTT